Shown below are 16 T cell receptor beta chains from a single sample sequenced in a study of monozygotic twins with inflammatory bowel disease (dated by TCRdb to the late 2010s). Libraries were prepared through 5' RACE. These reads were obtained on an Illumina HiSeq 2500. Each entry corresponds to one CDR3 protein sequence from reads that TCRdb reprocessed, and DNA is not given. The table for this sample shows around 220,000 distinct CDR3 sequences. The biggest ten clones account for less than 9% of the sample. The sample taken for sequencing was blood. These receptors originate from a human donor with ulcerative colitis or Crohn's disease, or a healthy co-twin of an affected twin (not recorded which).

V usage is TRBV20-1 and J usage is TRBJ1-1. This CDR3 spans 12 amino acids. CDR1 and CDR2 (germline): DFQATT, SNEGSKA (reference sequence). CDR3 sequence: CSAVQEGPEAFF.

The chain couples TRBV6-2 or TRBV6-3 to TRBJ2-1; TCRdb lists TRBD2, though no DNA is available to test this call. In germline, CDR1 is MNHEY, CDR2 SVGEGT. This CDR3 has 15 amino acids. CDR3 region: CASSYGLAVYNEQFF.

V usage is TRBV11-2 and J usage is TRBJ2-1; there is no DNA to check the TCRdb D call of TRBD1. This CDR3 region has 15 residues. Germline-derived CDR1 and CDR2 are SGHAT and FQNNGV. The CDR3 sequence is CASRSPGTDFNEQFF.

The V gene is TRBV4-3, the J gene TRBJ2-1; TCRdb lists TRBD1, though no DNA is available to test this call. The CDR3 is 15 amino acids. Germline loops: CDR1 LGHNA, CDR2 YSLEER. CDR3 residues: CASSQEGTYPNEQFF.

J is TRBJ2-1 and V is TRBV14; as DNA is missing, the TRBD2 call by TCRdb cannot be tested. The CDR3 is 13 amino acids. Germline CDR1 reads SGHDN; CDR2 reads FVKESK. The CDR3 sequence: CASSRGTSNEQFF.

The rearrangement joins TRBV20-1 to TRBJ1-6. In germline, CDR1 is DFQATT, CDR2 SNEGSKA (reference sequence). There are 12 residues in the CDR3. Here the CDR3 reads CSARIYGSPLHF.

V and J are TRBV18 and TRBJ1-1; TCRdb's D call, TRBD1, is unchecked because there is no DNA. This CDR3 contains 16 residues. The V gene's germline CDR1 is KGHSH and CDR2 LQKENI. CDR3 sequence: CASSPVYGQMNTEAFF.

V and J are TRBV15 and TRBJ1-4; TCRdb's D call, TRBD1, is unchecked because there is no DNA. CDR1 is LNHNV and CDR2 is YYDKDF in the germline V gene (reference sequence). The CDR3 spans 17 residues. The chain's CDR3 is CATSRDWEGAENEKLFF. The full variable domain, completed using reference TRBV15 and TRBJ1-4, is DAMVIQNPRYQVTQFGKPVTLSCSQTLNHNVMYWYQQKSSQAPKLLFHYYDKDFNNEADTPDNFQSRRPNTSFCFLDIRSPGLGDTAMYLCATSRDWEGAENEKLFFGSGTQLSVL.

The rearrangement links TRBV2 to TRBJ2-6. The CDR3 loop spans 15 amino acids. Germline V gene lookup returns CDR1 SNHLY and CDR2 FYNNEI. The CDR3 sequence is CASSEGSGTSYVLTF.

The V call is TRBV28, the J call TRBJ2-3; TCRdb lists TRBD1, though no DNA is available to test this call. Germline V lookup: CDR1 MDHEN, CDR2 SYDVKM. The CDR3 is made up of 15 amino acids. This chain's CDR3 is CASSLSAPGPDTQYF.

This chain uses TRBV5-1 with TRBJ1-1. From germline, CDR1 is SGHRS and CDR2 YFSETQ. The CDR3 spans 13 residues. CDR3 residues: CASSQDGRTEAFF.

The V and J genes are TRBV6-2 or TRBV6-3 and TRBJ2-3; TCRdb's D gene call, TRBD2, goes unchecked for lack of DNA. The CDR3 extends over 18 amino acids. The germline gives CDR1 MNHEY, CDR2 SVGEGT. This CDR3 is CASSYVPGSGKSTDTQYF.

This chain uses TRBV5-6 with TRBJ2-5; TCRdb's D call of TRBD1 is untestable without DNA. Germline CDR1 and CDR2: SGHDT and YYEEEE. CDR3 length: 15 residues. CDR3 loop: CASSLETGIGETQYF.

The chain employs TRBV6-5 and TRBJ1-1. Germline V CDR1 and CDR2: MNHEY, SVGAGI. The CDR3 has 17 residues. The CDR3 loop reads CASSYSIGAGKNTEAFF.

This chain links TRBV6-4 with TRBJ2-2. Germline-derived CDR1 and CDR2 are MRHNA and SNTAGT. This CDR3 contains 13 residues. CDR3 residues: CASSQQRSGELFF.

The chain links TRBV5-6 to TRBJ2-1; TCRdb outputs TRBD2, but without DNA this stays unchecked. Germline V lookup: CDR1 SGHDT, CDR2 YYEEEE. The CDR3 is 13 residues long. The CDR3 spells CASRGLAGGEQFF.